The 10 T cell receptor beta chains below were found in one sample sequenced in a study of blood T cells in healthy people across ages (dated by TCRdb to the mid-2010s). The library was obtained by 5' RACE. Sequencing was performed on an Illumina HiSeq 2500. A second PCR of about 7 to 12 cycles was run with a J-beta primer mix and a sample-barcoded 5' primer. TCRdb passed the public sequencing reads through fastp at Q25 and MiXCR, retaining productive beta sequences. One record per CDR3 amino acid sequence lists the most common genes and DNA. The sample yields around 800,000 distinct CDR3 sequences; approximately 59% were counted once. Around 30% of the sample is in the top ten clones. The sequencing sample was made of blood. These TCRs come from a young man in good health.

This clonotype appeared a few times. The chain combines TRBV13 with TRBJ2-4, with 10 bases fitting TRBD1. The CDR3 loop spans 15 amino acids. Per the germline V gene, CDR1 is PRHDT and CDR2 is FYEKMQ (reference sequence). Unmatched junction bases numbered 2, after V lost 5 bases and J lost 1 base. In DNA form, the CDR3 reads TGTGCCAGCAGCCGACAGGGGGCTGCCAAAAACATTCAGTACTTC. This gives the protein CASSRQGAAKNIQYF.

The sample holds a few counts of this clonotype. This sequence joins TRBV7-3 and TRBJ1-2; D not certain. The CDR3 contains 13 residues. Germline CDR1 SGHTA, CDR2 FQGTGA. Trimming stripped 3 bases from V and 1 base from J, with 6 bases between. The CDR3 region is CASSFGRNYGYTF. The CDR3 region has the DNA TGTGCCAGCAGCTTTGGACGTAACTATGGCTACACCTTC.

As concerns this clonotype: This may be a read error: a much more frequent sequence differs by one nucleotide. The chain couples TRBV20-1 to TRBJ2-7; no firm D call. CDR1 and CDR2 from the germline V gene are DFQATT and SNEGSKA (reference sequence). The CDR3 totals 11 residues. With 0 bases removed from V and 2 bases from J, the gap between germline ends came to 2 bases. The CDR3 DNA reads TGCAGTGCTAGAGATGCCTACGAGCAGTACTTC. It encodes CSARDAYEQYF.

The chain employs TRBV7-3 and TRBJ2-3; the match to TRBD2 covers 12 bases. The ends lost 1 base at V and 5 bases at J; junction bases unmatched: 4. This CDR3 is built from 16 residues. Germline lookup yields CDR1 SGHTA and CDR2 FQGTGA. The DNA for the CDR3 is TGTGCCAGCAGCTTAATGACTAGCGGGGGACTAGATACGCAGTATTTT. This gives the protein CASSLMTSGGLDTQYF.

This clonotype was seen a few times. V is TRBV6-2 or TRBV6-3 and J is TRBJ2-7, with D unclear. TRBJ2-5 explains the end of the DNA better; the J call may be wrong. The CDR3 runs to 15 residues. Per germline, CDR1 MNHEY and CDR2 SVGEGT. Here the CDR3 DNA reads TGTGCCAGCAGTTACGAATTAATAGTTCCGGAGACCCAGTACTTC. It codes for CASSYELIVPETQYF.

CDR3 bases: TGTGCCAGCACCTCTCTCAGGTTGCAAGAGACCCAGTACTTC. It translates to CASTSLRLQETQYF. The V call is TRBV12-3 or TRBV12-4, the J call TRBJ2-5, with D unclear. With 7 bases removed from V and 2 bases from J, the gap between germline ends came to 14 bases. The CDR3 totals 14 residues.

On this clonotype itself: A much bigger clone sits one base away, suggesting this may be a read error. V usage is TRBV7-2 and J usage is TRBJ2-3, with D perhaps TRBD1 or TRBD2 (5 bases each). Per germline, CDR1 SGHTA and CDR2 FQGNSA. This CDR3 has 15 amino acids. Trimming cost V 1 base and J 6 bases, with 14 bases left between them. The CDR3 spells CASSLVGRGVDTQYF. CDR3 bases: TGTGCCAGCAGCTTAGTGGGACGGGGTGTGGATACGCAGTATTTT.

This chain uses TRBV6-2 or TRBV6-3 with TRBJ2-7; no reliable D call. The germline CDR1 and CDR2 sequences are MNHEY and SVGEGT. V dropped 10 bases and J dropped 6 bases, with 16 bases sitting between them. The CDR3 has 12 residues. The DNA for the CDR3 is TGTGCCACCACACCCTTTACGGGCGAGCAGTACTTC. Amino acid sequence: CATTPFTGEQYF.

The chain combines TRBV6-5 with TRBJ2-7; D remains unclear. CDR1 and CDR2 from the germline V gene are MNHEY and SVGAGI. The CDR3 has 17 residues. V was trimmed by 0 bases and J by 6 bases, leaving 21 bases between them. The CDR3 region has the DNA TGTGCCAGCAGTTACTCATTCGCGGCCGCGCCCCTCACCGAGCAGTACTTC. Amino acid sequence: CASSYSFAAAPLTEQYF.

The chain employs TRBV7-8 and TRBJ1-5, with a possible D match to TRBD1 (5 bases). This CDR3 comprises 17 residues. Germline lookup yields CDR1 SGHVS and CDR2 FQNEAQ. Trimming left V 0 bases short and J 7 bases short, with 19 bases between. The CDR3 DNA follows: TGTGCCAGCAGCTTAGCGGGGGGGACCGTGGTTCCCCAGCCCCAGCATTTT. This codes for CASSLAGGTVVPQPQHF.